A selection of T cell receptor beta chains follows, all from one sample in a study of T-cell reconstitution after alpha-beta-depleted transplantation in children. TCRdb recomputed calls from the PCR reads with MiXCR, one row per CDR3 protein. The profile covers roughly 350,000 distinct CDR3 sequences, with 10% appearing a single time and 2% to 3% taken by the ten largest. Sequences were derived from PBMCs from the stem cell graft donor, sampled from the stem cell graft. These receptors were taken from a human donor who donated a stem cell graft to a child with acute lymphoblastic leukemia. Each CDR3 is given without its conserved first and last residue. Each record gives: J gene, D gene, V gene, CDR3 protein. The D gene is left open where the match is weak.

>TRBJ2-7|NA|TRBV4-2
ASSIVQGVYEQY
>TRBJ1-1|NA|TRBV7-9
ASSSTSEITEAF
>TRBJ2-7|TRBD1|TRBV7-2
ASSPDRGRDEQY
>TRBJ2-7|TRBD1|TRBV23-1
ASSQTDRALGFEQY
>TRBJ1-1|TRBD1|TRBV20-1
SARPTGGYTEAF
>TRBJ1-2|NA|TRBV4-3
ASSQDRGPIYGYT
>TRBJ2-1|NA|TRBV7-9
ASSPAGGYSYNEQF
>TRBJ2-4|TRBD1|TRBV28
ASSSPTGGLDIQY
>TRBJ2-2|NA|TRBV27
ASSDGHEGTGELF
>TRBJ2-7|NA|TRBV5-6
ASSSLERYEQY
>TRBJ1-5|NA|TRBV11-2
ASSLTYRPANSNQPQH
>TRBJ2-7|TRBD2|TRBV7-2
ASSRTSHYEQY
>TRBJ2-1|NA|TRBV7-2
ASSFMGVSEQF
>TRBJ1-3|TRBD1|TRBV11-2
ASSLGGTGGSAGNTIY
>TRBJ2-3|TRBD2|TRBV5-1
ASSGTSGADTQY
>TRBJ2-2|NA|TRBV4-3
ASSQDWGRTGELF
>TRBJ2-7|NA|TRBV27
ASSLYVDSYEQY
>TRBJ2-1|TRBD2|TRBV5-1
ASNRVTSGKSYNEQF
>TRBJ2-7|TRBD2|TRBV7-2
ASSLGRRTSQHEQY
>TRBJ2-1|TRBD2|TRBV12-3/TRBV12-4
ASCPYGEGAGAYNEQF